This T cell receptor beta chain was sequenced for a study of T cells in Graves' hyperthyroidism and ophthalmopathy. Notes on the study in general: Ophthalmopathy could be told apart from stable hyperthyroidism with a 13 V-J model. Ophthalmopathy was identified by the model a median about seven months ahead of onset. Blood also held most thyroid clonotypes expanded beyond 0.001.

The germline gives CDR1 ENHRY, CDR2 SYGVKD. Trimming left V 3 bases short and J 3 bases short, with 9 bases between. This CDR3 has 15 residues. There were TCR beta CDR3 regions amplified from RNA transcripts. The HTBI primer set was used in a first-round RT-PCR of the TCR CDR3. TCRdb re-called the multiplex PCR reads with MiXCR, one entry per CDR3 protein. The repertoire holds approximately 500,000 distinct CDR3 sequences, with under 60% as singletons. A note on this clonotype: Its antigen is unknown.

The genes are TRBV10-3 and TRBJ1-6; no reliable D call. The sample taken for sequencing was peripheral blood or thyroid tissue (not recorded which). This receptor was taken from a woman aged 18-29 years with Graves' hyperthyroidism. Here the CDR3 reads CAISEFRIYNSPLHF. CDR3 nucleotide sequence: TGTGCCATCAGTGAATTTCGGATCTATAATTCACCCCTCCACTTT.